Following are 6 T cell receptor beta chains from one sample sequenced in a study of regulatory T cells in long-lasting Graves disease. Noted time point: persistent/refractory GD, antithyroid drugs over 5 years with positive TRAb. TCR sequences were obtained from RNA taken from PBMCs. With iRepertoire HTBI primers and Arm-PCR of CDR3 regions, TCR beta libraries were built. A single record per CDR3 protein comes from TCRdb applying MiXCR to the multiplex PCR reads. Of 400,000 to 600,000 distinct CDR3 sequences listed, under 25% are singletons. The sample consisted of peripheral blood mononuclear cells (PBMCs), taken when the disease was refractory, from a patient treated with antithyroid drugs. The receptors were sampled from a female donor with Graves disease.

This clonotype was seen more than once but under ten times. CDR3 nucleotides: TGTGCCAGCAGTTACGGGCCCACCTACGAGCAGTACTTC. The encoded protein is CASSYGPTYEQYF. This chain joins TRBV27 and TRBJ2-7, with D hard to call. The germline V gene has CDR1 MNHEY and CDR2 SMNVEV (reference sequence). The CDR3 runs 13 residues. V dropped 4 bases and J dropped 2 bases, with 9 bases sitting between them.

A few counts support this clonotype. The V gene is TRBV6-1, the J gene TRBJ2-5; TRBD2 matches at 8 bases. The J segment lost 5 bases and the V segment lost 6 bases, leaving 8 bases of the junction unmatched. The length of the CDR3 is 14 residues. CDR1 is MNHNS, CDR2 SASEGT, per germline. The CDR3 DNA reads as TGTGCCAGCAGGCCTCCGGGACTAGGGGAGACCCAGTACTTC. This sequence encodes CASRPPGLGETQYF.

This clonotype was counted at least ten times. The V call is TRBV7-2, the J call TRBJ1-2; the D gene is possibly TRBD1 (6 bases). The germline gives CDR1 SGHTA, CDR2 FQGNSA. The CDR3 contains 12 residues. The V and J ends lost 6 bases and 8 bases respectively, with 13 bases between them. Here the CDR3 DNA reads TGTGCCAGCAGAAATGACAGGAGAGGCTACACCTTC. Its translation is CASRNDRRGYTF.

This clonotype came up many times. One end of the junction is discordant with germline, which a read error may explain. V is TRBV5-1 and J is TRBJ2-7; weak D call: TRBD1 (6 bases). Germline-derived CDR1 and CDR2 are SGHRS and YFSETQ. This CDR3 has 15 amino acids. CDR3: CASSLDWDKSYAQYF. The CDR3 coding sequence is TGCGCCAGCAGCTTGGATTGGGACAAGTCCTACGCGCAGTACTTC. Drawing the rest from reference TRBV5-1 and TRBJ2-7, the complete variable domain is KAGVTQTPRYLIKTRGQQVTLSCSPISGHRSVSWYQQTPGQGLQFLFEYFSETQRNKGNFPGRFSGRQFSNSRSEMNVSTLELGDSALYLCASSLDWDKSYAQYFGPGTRLTVT.

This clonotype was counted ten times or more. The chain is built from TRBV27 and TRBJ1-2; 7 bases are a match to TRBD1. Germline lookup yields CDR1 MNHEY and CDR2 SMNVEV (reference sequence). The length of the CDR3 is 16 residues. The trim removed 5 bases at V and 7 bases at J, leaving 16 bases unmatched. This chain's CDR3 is CASSAHHRGEERGYTF. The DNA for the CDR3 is TGTGCCAGCAGTGCCCATCACAGGGGTGAAGAGCGTGGCTACACCTTC.

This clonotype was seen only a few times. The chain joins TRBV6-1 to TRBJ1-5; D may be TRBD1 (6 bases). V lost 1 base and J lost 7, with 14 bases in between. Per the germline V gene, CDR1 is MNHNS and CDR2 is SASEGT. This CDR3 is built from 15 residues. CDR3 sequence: CASSEEQGIYQPQHF. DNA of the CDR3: TGTGCCAGCAGTGAAGAACAGGGAATTTACCAGCCCCAGCATTTT.